This passage covers 2 T cell receptor beta chains from one sample sequenced in a study of CXCR3-negative and CXCR3-positive naive CD8 T cells. The method, 5' RACE with UMI labels, was used to prepare the TRB cDNA libraries. With the 5' RACE reads reprocessed, TCRdb shows one record per CDR3 protein and no DNA. The sample table sets out 90,000 to 95,000 distinct CDR3 sequences. The sample was naive CXCR3- CD8+ T cells from blood. The subset: CD45RO-CCR7+CD27+CD95- naive CD8+ T cells lacking CXCR3 (TNR3-). Receptor source: a human donor in good health. Some clones in this sample may be carry-over from other donors' samples.

The chain recombines TRBV9 with TRBJ1-2; TCRdb's D gene call, TRBD1, goes unchecked for lack of DNA. The CDR3 is 16 residues long. Germline V gives CDR1 SGDLS, CDR2 YYNGEE. The chain's CDR3 is CASSVAGGGPGYGYTF.

The chain combines TRBV28 with TRBJ2-7. Germline loops: CDR1 MDHEN, CDR2 SYDVKM. This CDR3 spans 13 amino acids. CDR3 sequence reads: CASLARGSYEQYF.